This T cell receptor (beta chain) was captured by sequencing in a study of identical twins. Each CDR3 protein gets one entry after TCRdb re-called the 5' RACE reads with MiXCR. Among roughly 240,000 distinct CDR3 sequences listed, 7.5% were seen once. This clonotype was seen a handful of times. The antigen is undetermined. Trimming removed 0 bases at V and 6 bases at J, with 10 bases between. CDR1 is MNHEY and CDR2 is SVGEGT in the germline V gene. The CDR3 runs to 14 residues. Notes on the study in general: Excess sharing by twins proved weaker in beta out-of-frame sequences. Monozygotic twin pairs showed more out-of-frame TCR alpha sharing than models estimated.

A further study also used this sample, focusing on yellow fever vaccine responses in identical twins.

The sample consisted of CD8+ T cells sorted from blood. The V and J genes are TRBV6-2 or TRBV6-3 and TRBJ2-3; D remains ambiguous. The receptor's source is a woman younger than 30 in good health. The CDR3 region is CASSYSASVDTQYF. Here the CDR3 DNA reads TGTGCCAGCAGTTACTCTGCTAGTGTGGATACGCAGTATTTT.